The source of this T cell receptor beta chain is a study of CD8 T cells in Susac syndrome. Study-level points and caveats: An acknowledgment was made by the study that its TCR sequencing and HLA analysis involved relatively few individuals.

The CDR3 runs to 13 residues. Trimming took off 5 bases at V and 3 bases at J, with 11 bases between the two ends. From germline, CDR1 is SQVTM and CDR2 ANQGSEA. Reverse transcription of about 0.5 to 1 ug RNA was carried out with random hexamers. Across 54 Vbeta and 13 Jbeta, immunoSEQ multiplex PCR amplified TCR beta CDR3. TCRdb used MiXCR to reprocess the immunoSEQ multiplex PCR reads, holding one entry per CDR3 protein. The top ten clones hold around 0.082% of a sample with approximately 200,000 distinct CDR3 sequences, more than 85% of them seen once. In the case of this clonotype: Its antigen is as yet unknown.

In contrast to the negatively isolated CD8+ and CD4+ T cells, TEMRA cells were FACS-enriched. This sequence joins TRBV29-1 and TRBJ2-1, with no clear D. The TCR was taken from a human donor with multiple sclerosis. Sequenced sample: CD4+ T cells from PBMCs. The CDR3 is CSVRTLGYNEQFF. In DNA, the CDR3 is TGCAGCGTTAGGACCTTGGGCTACAATGAGCAGTTCTTC.